Listed below are T cell receptor beta chains from one sample, sequenced in a study of CD8 T cells in ankylosing spondylitis. A single record per CDR3 protein comes from TCRdb applying MiXCR to the 5' RACE reads. The sample has about 440,000 distinct CDR3 sequences, about a sixth seen once. The sample taken for sequencing was blood, either unsorted or a sorted T cell fraction (not recorded which). Receptors originate from a male donor with ankylosing spondylitis. Both conserved end residues are part of each CDR3. The D gene is left open where the match is weak. The size entry is marked missing in some rows and otherwise reads once, few, many or a size class.

j_gene,len,abundance,v_gene,d_gene,CDR3aa,CDR3nt
TRBJ1-6,17,few,TRBV30,TRBD1,CAWEDRGVGKANSPLHF,TGTGCCTGGGAGGACAGGGGCGTCGGCAAAGCCAATTCACCCCTCCACTTT
TRBJ1-6,15,NA,TRBV30,TRBD1,CAWSVTGTGNSPLHF,TGTGCCTGGAGTGTAACCGGGACAGGGAATTCACCCCTCCACTTT
TRBJ2-1,15,NA,TRBV2,NA,CASLPFGGVYNEQFF,TGTGCCAGCCTCCCTTTTGGGGGAGTCTACAATGAGCAGTTCTTC
TRBJ1-1,14,few,TRBV9,NA,CASSPQWTNTEAFF,TGTGCCAGCAGCCCCCAGTGGACTAACACTGAAGCTTTCTTT
TRBJ1-5,14,NA,TRBV29-1,NA,CSVEFPTTSQPQHF,TGCAGCGTTGAATTCCCGACGACGTCCCAGCCCCAGCATTTT
TRBJ2-3,15,few,TRBV5-6,TRBD2,CASSLWGGPTDTQYF,TGTGCCAGCAGCTTGTGGGGGGGACCCACAGATACGCAGTATTTT
TRBJ2-3,15,NA,TRBV27,NA,CASSSRDIFTDTQYF,TGTGCCAGCAGTTCCCGGGACATATTCACAGATACGCAGTATTTT
TRBJ1-5,16,many,TRBV12-3/TRBV12-4,TRBD1,CASTPGDRAAGQPQHF,TGTGCCAGCACCCCGGGGGACAGGGCGGCGGGTCAGCCCCAGCATTTT
TRBJ2-3,14,NA,TRBV20-1,TRBD2,CSARGGSGTDTQYF,TGCAGTGCTAGGGGCGGGAGCGGCACAGATACGCAGTATTTT
TRBJ2-1,16,NA,TRBV11-2,TRBD2,CASSVSGRSSYNEQFF,TGTGCCAGCAGCGTTAGCGGGAGGAGCTCCTACAATGAGCAGTTCTTC
TRBJ2-2,15,few,TRBV18,NA,CASSPPSLDTGELFF,TGTGCCAGCTCACCACCAAGCCTGGACACCGGGGAGCTGTTTTTT
TRBJ2-7,12,NA,TRBV2,NA,CASSDGTRRQYF,TGTGCCAGCAGTGATGGGACAAGACGTCAGTACTTC
TRBJ2-2,20,few,TRBV4-2,TRBD2,CASSQTLNPGLAGVTGELFF,TGTGCCAGCAGCCAGACGCTAAACCCGGGACTAGCGGGAGTTACCGGGGAGCTGTTTTTT
TRBJ1-5,14,NA,TRBV20-1,NA,CSAKRLQGSQPQHF,TGCAGTGCTAAAAGGCTACAGGGATCCCAGCCCCAGCATTTT
TRBJ1-1,14,NA,TRBV6-5,NA,CASSLTLMNTEAFF,TGTGCCAGCAGTTTGACATTGATGAACACTGAAGCTTTCTTT
TRBJ2-2,14,few,TRBV2,NA,CASSGQLGAGELFF,TGTGCCAGCAGTGGACAGCTAGGGGCCGGGGAGCTGTTTTTT
TRBJ2-7,16,NA,TRBV4-1,NA,CASSQGSGTLFYEQYF,TGCGCCAGCAGCCAAGGCTCCGGGACGCTTTTCTACGAGCAGTACTTC
TRBJ1-2,14,few,TRBV20-1,NA,CSARDRRGSYGYTF,TGCAGTGCTAGAGATAGAAGGGGCTCCTATGGCTACACCTTC
TRBJ1-2,14,few,TRBV7-9,TRBD1,CASSSDRGGYGYTF,TGTGCCAGCAGCTCCGACAGGGGTGGCTATGGCTACACCTTC
TRBJ2-1,15,NA,TRBV20-1,TRBD2,CSASLAGVLYNEQFF,TGCAGTGCTAGCCTAGCGGGGGTGTTATACAATGAGCAGTTCTTC
TRBJ2-1,12,NA,TRBV6-2/TRBV6-3,NA,CASSYNSYEQFF,TGTGCCAGCAGTTACAACAGCTATGAGCAGTTCTTC
TRBJ1-4,14,few,TRBV18,TRBD1,CASSPQGLNEKLFF,TGTGCCAGCTCGCCACAGGGGCTGAATGAAAAACTGTTTTTT
TRBJ1-2,13,few,TRBV20-1,TRBD1,CSASAGQDYGYTF,TGCAGTGCTAGTGCGGGACAGGACTATGGCTACACCTTC
TRBJ2-3,14,NA,TRBV19,NA,CASSMGGSTDTQYF,TGTGCCAGTAGTATGGGTGGAAGCACAGATACGCAGTATTTT
TRBJ2-3,17,few,TRBV4-3,NA,CASSQEGGVSRGDTQYF,TGCGCCAGCAGCCAAGAGGGGGGAGTCTCCCGCGGAGATACGCAGTATTTT
TRBJ2-5,12,few,TRBV15,NA,CATSRGPGTQYF,TGTGCCACCAGCAGGGGACCTGGGACCCAGTACTTC
TRBJ2-7,10,NA,TRBV29-1,NA,CSVEDPKQYF,TGCAGCGTTGAAGATCCCAAGCAGTACTTC
TRBJ2-7,16,few,TRBV5-1,TRBD2,CASSWGLAGGRSEQYF,TGCGCCAGCAGCTGGGGACTAGCGGGAGGACGATCCGAGCAGTACTTC
TRBJ2-3,14,NA,TRBV10-3,TRBD2,CATTSGPSTDTQYF,TGTGCCACTACTAGCGGGCCATCCACAGATACGCAGTATTTT
TRBJ2-5,14,NA,TRBV12-3/TRBV12-4,NA,CASSSQGRQETQYF,TGTGCCAGCAGTTCTCAGGGGCGGCAAGAGACCCAGTACTTC
TRBJ2-2,17,few,TRBV4-2,NA,CASSQGSGTRGTGELFF,TGTGCCAGCAGCCAAGGATCGGGGACACGAGGCACCGGGGAGCTGTTTTTT
TRBJ2-2,15,many,TRBV20-1,TRBD1,CSARRTGEATGELFF,TGCAGTGCTAGACGGACAGGGGAAGCTACCGGGGAGCTGTTTTTT
TRBJ2-7,15,few,TRBV5-1,NA,CASSLATGSAYEQYF,TGCGCCAGCAGCTTGGCCACGGGTAGCGCCTACGAGCAGTACTTC
TRBJ1-4,16,NA,TRBV3-1,NA,CASSQKGGMSNEKLFF,TGTGCCAGCAGCCAAAAGGGGGGCATGTCTAATGAAAAACTGTTTTTT
TRBJ1-6,15,NA,TRBV6-5,TRBD1,CASSWGTGGNSPLHF,TGTGCCAGCAGTTGGGGGACAGGGGGCAATTCACCCCTCCACTTT
TRBJ1-1,13,few,TRBV27,NA,CASSSVRYVGAFF,TGTGCCAGCAGTTCCGTCCGGTACGTTGGGGCTTTCTTT
TRBJ2-3,15,few,TRBV4-1,TRBD2,CASSQPSGGSHTQYF,TGCGCCAGCAGCCAACCCAGCGGGGGGAGTCATACGCAGTATTTT
TRBJ2-4,14,NA,TRBV7-2,NA,CASSAGQPGDIQYF,TGTGCCAGCAGCGCAGGACAGCCCGGGGACATTCAGTACTTC
TRBJ2-1,15,many,TRBV20-1,NA,CSARALASAYNEQFF,TGCAGTGCTAGAGCCCTAGCGTCCGCCTACAATGAGCAGTTCTTC
TRBJ1-1,13,many,TRBV12-3/TRBV12-4,TRBD1,CASSGGGWTEAFF,TGTGCCAGCAGTGGAGGGGGCTGGACTGAAGCTTTCTTT
TRBJ2-5,11,NA,TRBV20-1,NA,CSARWQETQYF,TGCAGTGCTAGATGGCAAGAGACCCAGTACTTC
TRBJ1-5,14,NA,TRBV2,NA,CASSERTEYQPQHF,TGTGCCAGCAGTGAAAGGACCGAGTATCAGCCCCAGCATTTT
TRBJ2-7,15,NA,TRBV16,NA,CASSQSEAGAVEQYF,TGTGCCAGCAGCCAATCGGAAGCAGGGGCCGTCGAGCAGTACTTC
TRBJ2-2,15,NA,TRBV12-3/TRBV12-4,TRBD2,CASTVAGGTAGELFF,TGTGCCAGCACGGTAGCGGGGGGCACGGCCGGGGAGCTGTTTTTT
TRBJ2-7,13,NA,TRBV6-2/TRBV6-3,TRBD2,CASHTSGVYEQYF,TGTGCCAGCCACACTAGCGGGGTCTACGAGCAGTACTTC